The rows below give T cell receptor beta chains drawn from one sample of a study of CD8 T cells in ankylosing spondylitis. MiXCR, run by TCRdb on the 5' RACE reads, gives a single entry per CDR3 protein. This table has some 150,000 distinct CDR3 sequences, roughly 44% appearing once. Source material: synovial fluid, either unsorted or a sorted T cell fraction (not recorded which). The source of these receptors is a male donor with ankylosing spondylitis. The CDR3 runs from the conserved cysteine through the conserved F or W. D genes are given only for firm matches. Part of the rows lack a size; the others show once, few, many or a class for expanded clones.

cdr3_aa | cdr3_nt | j_call | v_call | clone_size | d_call
CALTREDYGYTF | TGTGCCCTTACCAGGGAAGACTATGGCTACACCTTC | TRBJ1-2 | TRBV2 | . | .
CASSPAGGTDSYEQYF | TGTGCCAGCAGCCCCGCTGGCGGGACCGACTCCTACGAGCAGTACTTC | TRBJ2-7 | TRBV7-9 | . | .
CATQFYEQYF | TGTGCCACTCAATTCTACGAGCAGTACTTC | TRBJ2-7 | TRBV27 | . | .
CASSQDLERAAYNEQFF | TGCGCCAGCAGCCAAGATCTGGAGCGGGCCGCCTACAATGAGCAGTTCTTC | TRBJ2-1 | TRBV4-3 | . | .
CASRGSGRGNEQFF | TGTGCCAGCAGGGGAAGCGGGAGGGGCAATGAGCAGTTCTTC | TRBJ2-1 | TRBV6-1 | . | TRBD2
CSAGPGQPYYSNQPQHF | TGCAGTGCCGGGCCGGGACAGCCATACTATAGCAATCAGCCCCAGCATTTT | TRBJ1-5 | TRBV20-1 | . | TRBD1
CSVAPGQGAREQYF | TGCAGCGTTGCACCGGGACAGGGGGCGAGGGAGCAGTACTTC | TRBJ2-7 | TRBV29-1 | . | TRBD1
CSAIPIRMNTEAFF | TGCAGTGCTATCCCAATTAGGATGAACACTGAAGCTTTCTTT | TRBJ1-1 | TRBV20-1 | few | .
CSVEGPEYGYTF | TGCAGCGTTGAAGGGCCAGAATATGGCTACACCTTC | TRBJ1-2 | TRBV29-1 | many | .
CASRRASYEQYF | TGTGCCAGTAGACGGGCCTCCTACGAGCAGTACTTC | TRBJ2-7 | TRBV7-9 | . | .
CASSSQRTTGVKDGYTF | TGTGCCAGCAGTTCACAACGTACGACAGGGGTGAAGGATGGCTACACCTTC | TRBJ1-2 | TRBV12-3/TRBV12-4 | few | TRBD1
CASSYSIGLAGGPTDTQYF | TGTGCCAGCAGTTACTCGATTGGACTAGCGGGAGGGCCAACAGATACGCAGTATTTT | TRBJ2-3 | TRBV6-2/TRBV6-3 | . | TRBD2
CAWKTRNSYNSPLHF | TGTGCCTGGAAGACCAGAAACTCCTATAATTCACCCCTCCACTTT | TRBJ1-6 | TRBV30 | . | .
CSPGEVAGGSETQYF | TGCAGTCCCGGTGAGGTAGCGGGAGGGTCAGAGACCCAGTACTTC | TRBJ2-5 | TRBV20-1 | . | TRBD2
CSVEGVAGGYNEQFF | TGCAGCGTTGAGGGGGTAGCGGGAGGGTACAATGAGCAGTTCTTC | TRBJ2-1 | TRBV29-1 | . | TRBD2
CASSLLAGPPYEQYF | TGTGCCAGCAGCTTATTAGCGGGCCCCCCCTACGAGCAGTACTTC | TRBJ2-7 | TRBV7-9 | few | TRBD2
CSAGMYNEQFF | TGCAGTGCCGGGATGTACAATGAGCAGTTCTTC | TRBJ2-1 | TRBV20-1 | . | .
CASSPITSGTQSNTGELFF | TGTGCCAGCAGCCCTATCACCTCCGGGACCCAGTCGAACACCGGGGAGCTGTTTTTT | TRBJ2-2 | TRBV4-2 | few | .
CASILTGSDYGYTF | TGTGCCAGCATTTTGACAGGGTCAGACTATGGCTACACCTTC | TRBJ1-2 | TRBV6-5 | . | TRBD1
CASSPRRLAGVTGELFF | TGTGCCAGCAGCCCCCGCAGACTAGCGGGGGTCACCGGGGAGCTGTTTTTT | TRBJ2-2 | TRBV9 | . | TRBD2
CASSEVERLGGDPSSYNEQFF | TGTGCCAGCAGTGAAGTTGAGCGACTAGGAGGTGACCCGAGCTCCTACAATGAGCAGTTCTTC | TRBJ2-1 | TRBV2 | large | .
CASSYGLGAEAFF | TGTGCCAGCAGTTACGGGCTAGGGGCTGAAGCTTTCTTT | TRBJ1-1 | TRBV6-5 | . | .
CASSQGIVGTGYGYTF | TGTGCCAGCAGCCAAGGGATAGTAGGGACCGGGTATGGCTACACCTTC | TRBJ1-2 | TRBV5-6 | . | .
CASSPPASDEQFF | TGTGCCAGCAGCCCCCCAGCGTCCGATGAGCAGTTCTTC | TRBJ2-1 | TRBV11-2 | many | .
CASSSRDLMYNEQFF | TGTGCCAGCAGTTCCCGGGATCTAATGTACAATGAGCAGTTCTTC | TRBJ2-1 | TRBV28 | . | .
CASSSSLGGSPNSPLHF | TGTGCCAGCAGTTCCTCCCTCGGCGGTTCTCCTAATTCACCCCTCCACTTT | TRBJ1-6 | TRBV27 | few | .
CSARDRTTQWVTYNEQFF | TGCAGTGCTAGAGATCGGACTACTCAATGGGTAACCTACAATGAGCAGTTCTTC | TRBJ2-1 | TRBV20-1 | . | .
CATSRGTEGHYGYTF | TGTGCCACCAGCAGAGGGACAGAGGGTCACTATGGCTACACCTTC | TRBJ1-2 | TRBV15 | . | .
CASSPRAGNEQFF | TGTGCCAGCAGCCCCCGGGCGGGGAATGAGCAGTTCTTC | TRBJ2-1 | TRBV2 | few | .
CASSQVYDAYNSPLHF | TGTGCCAGCAGCCAAGTTTATGACGCCTATAATTCACCCCTCCACTTT | TRBJ1-6 | TRBV4-2 | . | .
CASSKTGGQGTYNEQFF | TGTGCCAGCAGCAAGACGGGAGGGCAGGGGACCTACAATGAGCAGTTCTTC | TRBJ2-1 | TRBV21-1 | . | .
CASSFEAEFLQETQYF | TGTGCCAGCAGCTTCGAGGCAGAGTTCTTACAAGAGACCCAGTACTTC | TRBJ2-5 | TRBV7-9 | . | .
CASSPVEGHTRPSNNEQFF | TGTGCCAGCAGCCCAGTGGAAGGACACACACGCCCTTCCAATAATGAGCAGTTCTTC | TRBJ2-1 | TRBV13 | few | .
CASSPGQGVAEAFF | TGCGCCAGCAGCCCGGGACAGGGGGTCGCTGAAGCTTTCTTT | TRBJ1-1 | TRBV5-1 | few | TRBD1
CASSPSGRGNYNEQFF | TGCGCCAGCAGCCCGAGCGGAAGGGGGAACTACAATGAGCAGTTCTTC | TRBJ2-1 | TRBV4-3 | many | .
CAPGPRGTDTQYF | TGCGCCCCGGGGCCTAGGGGCACAGATACGCAGTATTTT | TRBJ2-3 | TRBV4-1 | few | .
CASVDRESSNQPQHF | TGTGCCAGCGTAGACAGGGAAAGTAGCAATCAGCCCCAGCATTTT | TRBJ1-5 | TRBV18 | . | TRBD1
CASSAWGTEAFF | TGTGCCAGCAGCGCCTGGGGAACGGAAGCTTTCTTT | TRBJ1-1 | TRBV9 | . | .
CASSPGDISSYNEQFF | TGTGCCAGCAGTCCCGGGGACATTAGCTCCTACAATGAGCAGTTCTTC | TRBJ2-1 | TRBV6-1 | . | .
CASSLASREPKNIQYF | TGTGCCAGCAGTTTAGCTTCGCGGGAGCCCAAAAACATTCAGTACTTC | TRBJ2-4 | TRBV12-3/TRBV12-4 | few | TRBD2
CASSLWQPPGEQYF | TGCGCCAGCAGCTTGTGGCAGCCCCCCGGAGAGCAGTACTTC | TRBJ2-7 | TRBV5-1 | . | .
CASSSRQGLNQPQHF | TGTGCCAGCAGTTCCCGACAGGGCCTCAATCAGCCCCAGCATTTT | TRBJ1-5 | TRBV28 | . | TRBD1
CASSLGDRPPSPLHF | TGTGCCAGCAGTTTAGGGGACAGGCCCCCTTCACCCCTCCACTTT | TRBJ1-6 | TRBV12-3/TRBV12-4 | . | TRBD1
CASSFASSAPFKYF | TGTGCCAGCAGCTTTGCCTCGTCTGCCCCCTTTAAGTACTTC | TRBJ2-5 | TRBV5-4 | . | .
CASSLSGLYNEKLFF | TGTGCCAGCAGTTTATCGGGTCTCTACAATGAAAAACTGTTTTTT | TRBJ1-4 | TRBV27 | . | .
CASSFWIIVSNTEAFF | TGTGCCAGCAGTTTCTGGATAATTGTATCGAACACTGAAGCTTTCTTT | TRBJ1-1 | TRBV12-3/TRBV12-4 | . | .
CSAAAQGLAIYNEQLF | TGCAGTGCCGCAGCCCAGGGACTAGCCATTTACAATGAGCAGCTCTTC | TRBJ2-1 | TRBV20-1 | . | TRBD2
CASSLAQGAGEKLFF | TGCGCCAGCAGCTTGGCACAGGGGGCAGGTGAAAAACTGTTTTTT | TRBJ1-4 | TRBV5-1 | . | TRBD1
CASSQSRTEAFF | TGTGCCAGCAGCCAGTCGCGCACTGAAGCTTTCTTT | TRBJ1-1 | TRBV7-2 | . | .
CASSLGTTVLYGYTF | TGTGCCAGCAGCTTAGGGACTACCGTTCTCTATGGCTACACCTTC | TRBJ1-2 | TRBV7-8 | few | .
CASRPVYALAPGSCFF | . | TRBJ2-2 | TRBV12-2 | . | .
CATSDSPTSALEGELFF | TGTGCCACCAGTGATTCTCCGACTTCCGCCCTTGAGGGGGAGCTGTTTTTT | TRBJ2-2 | TRBV24-1 | once | .
CASSLGDRRYNEQFF | TGTGCCAGCAGCTTAGGGGACAGACGCTACAATGAGCAGTTCTTC | TRBJ2-1 | TRBV7-9 | few | TRBD1
CASSFLRQDRYEQYF | TGTGCCAGCAGTTTCCTCAGACAGGATCGCTACGAGCAGTACTTC | TRBJ2-7 | TRBV27 | few | .
CSASPARKNTGELFF | TGCAGTGCTAGTCCAGCGCGGAAGAACACCGGGGAGCTGTTTTTT | TRBJ2-2 | TRBV20-1 | many | .